This T cell receptor beta chain was recovered during a study of shared clonotypes between healthy human individuals. Points from the study as a whole: Some naive CD4 clonotypes, 4% to 6%, turned up in common across four donors.

As to this clone: Antigen: not known.

This CDR3 region has 12 residues. Germline V CDR1 and CDR2: SNHLY, FYNNEI. V was cut by 6 bases and J by 8 bases, with 13 bases left in between. Libraries were prepared by immunoSEQ multiplex PCR; TCRdb keeps only in-frame clonotypes and omits some of them. The data contain about 680,000 clones, more than 70% of them singletons. The sequenced sample consisted of memory CD4+ T cells sorted from blood. Subset meaning: CD45RA-negative fraction. This TCR came from a young woman in good health. The V call is TRBV2, the J call TRBJ1-2; D perhaps matches TRBD1 (6 bases). The CDR3 DNA reads TGTGCCAGCAGGTACAGGGTAGAAGGCTACACCTTC. Translation gives CASRYRVEGYTF. Full variable domain (rest looked up from reference TRBV2 and TRBJ1-2): EPEVTQTPSHQVTQMGQEVILRCVPISNHLYFYWYRQILGQKVEFLVSFYNNEISEKSEIFDDQFSVERPDGSNFTLKIRSTKLEDSAMYFCASRYRVEGYTFGSGTRLTVV.